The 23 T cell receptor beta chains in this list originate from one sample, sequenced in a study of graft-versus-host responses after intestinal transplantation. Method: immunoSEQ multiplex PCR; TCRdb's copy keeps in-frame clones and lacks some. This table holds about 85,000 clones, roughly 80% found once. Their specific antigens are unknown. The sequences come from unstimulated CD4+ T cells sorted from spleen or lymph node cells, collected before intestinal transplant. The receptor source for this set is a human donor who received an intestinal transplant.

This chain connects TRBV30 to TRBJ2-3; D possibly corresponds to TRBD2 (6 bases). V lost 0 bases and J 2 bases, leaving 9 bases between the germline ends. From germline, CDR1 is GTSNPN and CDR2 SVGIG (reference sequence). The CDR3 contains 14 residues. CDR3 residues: CAWSVGLNTDTQYF. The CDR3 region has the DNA TGTGCCTGGAGTGTAGGACTAAACACAGATACGCAGTATTTT.

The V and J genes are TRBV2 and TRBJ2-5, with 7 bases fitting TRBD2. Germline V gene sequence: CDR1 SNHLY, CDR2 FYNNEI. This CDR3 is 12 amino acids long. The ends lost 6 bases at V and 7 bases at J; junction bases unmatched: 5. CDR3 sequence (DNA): TGTGCCAGCAGCCTGAGGGAGGGGACCCAGTACTTC. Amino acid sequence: CASSLREGTQYF.

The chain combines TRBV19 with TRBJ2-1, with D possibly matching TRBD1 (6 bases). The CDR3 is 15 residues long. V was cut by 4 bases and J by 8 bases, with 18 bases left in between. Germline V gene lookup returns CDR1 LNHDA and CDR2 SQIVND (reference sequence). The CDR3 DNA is TGTGCCAGTAGTACCTCACAGGGTTTCAACGATGAGCAGTTCTTC. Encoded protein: CASSTSQGFNDEQFF.

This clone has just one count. The CDR3 region is CASSPSLTSVDEQYF. As DNA, the CDR3 is TGTGCCAGCTCACCCTCGCTTACTAGCGTAGACGAGCAGTACTTC. V is TRBV18 and J is TRBJ2-7; 7 nucleotides agree with TRBD2. Germline-derived CDR1 and CDR2 are KGHSH and LQKENI. This CDR3 spans 15 amino acids. Losses at the gene ends were 3 bases for V and 5 bases for J; bases not matched to a gene: 10. Variable domain in full (rest from reference TRBV18 and TRBJ2-7): NAGVMQNPRHLVRRRGQEARLRCSPMKGHSHVYWYRQLPEEGLKFMVYLQKENIIDESGMPKERFSAEFPKEGPSILRIQQVVRGDSAAYFCASSPSLTSVDEQYFGPGTRLTVT.

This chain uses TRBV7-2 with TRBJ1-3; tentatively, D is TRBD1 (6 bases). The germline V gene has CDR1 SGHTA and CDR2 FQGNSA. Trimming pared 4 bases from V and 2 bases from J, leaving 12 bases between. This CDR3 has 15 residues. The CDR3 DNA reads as TGTGCCAGCAGCTCAACCGACAGGCCTGGAAACACCATATATTTT. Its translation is CASSSTDRPGNTIYF.

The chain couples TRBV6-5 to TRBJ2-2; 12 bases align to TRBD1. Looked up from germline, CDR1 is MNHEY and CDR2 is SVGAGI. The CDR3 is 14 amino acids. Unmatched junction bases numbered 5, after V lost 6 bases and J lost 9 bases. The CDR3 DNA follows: TGTGCCAGCAGGGGGACAGGGGGCTTGAGGGAGCTGTTTTTT. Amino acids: CASRGTGGLRELFF.

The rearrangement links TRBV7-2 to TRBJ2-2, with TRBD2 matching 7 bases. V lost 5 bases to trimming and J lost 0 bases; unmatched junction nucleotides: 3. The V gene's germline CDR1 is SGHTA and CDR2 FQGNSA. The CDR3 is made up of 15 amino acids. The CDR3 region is CASSRGLANTGELFF. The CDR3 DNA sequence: TGTGCCAGCAGCCGAGGACTAGCGAACACCGGGGAGCTGTTTTTT.

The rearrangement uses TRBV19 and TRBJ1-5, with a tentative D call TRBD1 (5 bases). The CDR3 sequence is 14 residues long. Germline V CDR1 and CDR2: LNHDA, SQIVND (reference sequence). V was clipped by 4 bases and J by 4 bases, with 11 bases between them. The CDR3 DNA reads TGTGCCAGTAGTAGGTGGGGGGGAAATCAGCCCCAGCATTTT. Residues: CASSRWGGNQPQHF.

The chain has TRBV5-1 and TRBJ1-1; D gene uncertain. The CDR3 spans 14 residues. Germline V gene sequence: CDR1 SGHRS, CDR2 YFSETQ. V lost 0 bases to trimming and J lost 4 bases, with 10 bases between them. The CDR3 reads CASSLDAAGTEAFF. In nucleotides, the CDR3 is TGCGCCAGCAGCTTGGATGCGGCGGGCACTGAAGCTTTCTTT.

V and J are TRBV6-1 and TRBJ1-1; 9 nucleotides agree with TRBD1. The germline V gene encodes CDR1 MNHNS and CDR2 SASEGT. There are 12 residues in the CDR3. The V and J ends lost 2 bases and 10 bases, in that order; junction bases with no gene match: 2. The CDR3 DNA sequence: TGTGCCAGCAGTGAAAACAGGGGGCGAGCTTTCTTT. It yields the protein CASSENRGRAFF.

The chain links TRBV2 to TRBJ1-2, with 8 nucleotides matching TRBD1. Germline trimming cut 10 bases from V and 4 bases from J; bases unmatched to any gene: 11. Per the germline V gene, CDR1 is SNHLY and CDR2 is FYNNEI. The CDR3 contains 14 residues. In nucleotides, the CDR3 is TGTGCCATCACGACAGGGGCAACTCTCTATGGCTACACCTTC. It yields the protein CAITTGATLYGYTF.

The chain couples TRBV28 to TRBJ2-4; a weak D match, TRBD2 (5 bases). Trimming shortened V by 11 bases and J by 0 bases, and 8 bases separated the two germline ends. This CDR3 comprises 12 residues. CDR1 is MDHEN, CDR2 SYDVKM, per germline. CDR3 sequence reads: CACRGAKNIQYF. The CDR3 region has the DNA TGTGCCTGCCGGGGAGCCAAAAACATTCAGTACTTC.

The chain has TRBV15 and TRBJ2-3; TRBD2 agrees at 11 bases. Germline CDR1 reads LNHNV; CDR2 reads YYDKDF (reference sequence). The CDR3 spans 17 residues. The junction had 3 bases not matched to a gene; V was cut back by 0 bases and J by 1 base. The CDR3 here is CATSRDLAGGGTDTQYF. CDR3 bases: TGTGCCACCAGCAGAGATCTAGCGGGAGGCGGCACAGATACGCAGTATTTT.

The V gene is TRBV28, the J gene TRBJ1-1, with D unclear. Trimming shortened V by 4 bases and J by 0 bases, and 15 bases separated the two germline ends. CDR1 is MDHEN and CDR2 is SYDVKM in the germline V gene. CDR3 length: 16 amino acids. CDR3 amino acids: CASSYPSGGLNTEAFF. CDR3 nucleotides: TGTGCCAGCAGTTACCCGTCGGGAGGTTTGAACACTGAAGCTTTCTTT.

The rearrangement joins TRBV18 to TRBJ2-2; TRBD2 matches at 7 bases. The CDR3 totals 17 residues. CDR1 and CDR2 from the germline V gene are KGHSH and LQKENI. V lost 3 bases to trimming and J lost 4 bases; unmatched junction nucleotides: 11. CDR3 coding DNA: TGTGCCAGCTCACCCCAACCTGGGAGGGCCGTCACCGGGGAGCTGTTTTTT. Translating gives CASSPQPGRAVTGELFF.

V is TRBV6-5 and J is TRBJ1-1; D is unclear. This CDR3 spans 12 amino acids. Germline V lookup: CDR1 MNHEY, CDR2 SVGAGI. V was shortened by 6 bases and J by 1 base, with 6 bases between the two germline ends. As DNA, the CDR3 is TGTGCCAGCAGCTCACAGAACACTGAAGCTTTCTTT. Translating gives CASSSQNTEAFF.

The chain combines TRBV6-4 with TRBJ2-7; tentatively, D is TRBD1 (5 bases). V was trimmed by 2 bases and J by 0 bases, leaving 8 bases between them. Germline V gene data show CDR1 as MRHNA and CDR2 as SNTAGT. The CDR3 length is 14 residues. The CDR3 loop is CASSDRGLSYEQYF. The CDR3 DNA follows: TGTGCCAGCAGTGACAGGGGTCTCTCCTACGAGCAGTACTTC.

The CDR3 is CASSVALSGANYGYTF. The CDR3 nucleotides are TGTGCCAGCAGTGTGGCATTGTCGGGGGCTAACTATGGCTACACCTTC. The V call is TRBV28, the J call TRBJ1-2; tentative D call: TRBD1 (5 bases). The CDR3 runs 16 residues. V was pared by 5 bases and J by 0 bases, with 16 bases between. Germline loops: CDR1 MDHEN, CDR2 SYDVKM.

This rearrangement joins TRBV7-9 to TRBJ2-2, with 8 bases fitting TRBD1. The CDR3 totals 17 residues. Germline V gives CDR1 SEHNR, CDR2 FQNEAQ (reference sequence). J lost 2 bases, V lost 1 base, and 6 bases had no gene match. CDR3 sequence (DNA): TGTGCCAGCAGCTTAGTAGGGGACAGGATAAACACCGGGGAGCTGTTTTTT. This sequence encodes CASSLVGDRINTGELFF.

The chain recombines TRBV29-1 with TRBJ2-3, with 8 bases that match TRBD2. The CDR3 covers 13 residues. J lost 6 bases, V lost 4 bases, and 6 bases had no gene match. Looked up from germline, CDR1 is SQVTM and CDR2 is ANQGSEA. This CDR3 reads CSVVRRGVDTQYF. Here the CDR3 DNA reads TGCAGCGTTGTCAGGCGGGGGGTGGATACGCAGTATTTT.

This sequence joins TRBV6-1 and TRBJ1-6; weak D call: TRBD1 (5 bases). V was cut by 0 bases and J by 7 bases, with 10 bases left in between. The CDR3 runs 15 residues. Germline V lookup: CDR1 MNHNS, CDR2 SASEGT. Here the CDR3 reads CASSEAQGINSPLHF. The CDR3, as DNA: TGTGCCAGCAGTGAAGCTCAGGGAATCAATTCACCCCTCCACTTT.

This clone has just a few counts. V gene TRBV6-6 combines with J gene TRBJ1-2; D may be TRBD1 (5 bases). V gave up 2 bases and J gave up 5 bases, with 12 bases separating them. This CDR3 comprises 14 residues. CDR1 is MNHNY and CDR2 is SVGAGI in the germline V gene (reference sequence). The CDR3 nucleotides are TGTGCCAGCAGTTACGGGGCCCAGCCTTATGGCTACACCTTC. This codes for CASSYGAQPYGYTF.

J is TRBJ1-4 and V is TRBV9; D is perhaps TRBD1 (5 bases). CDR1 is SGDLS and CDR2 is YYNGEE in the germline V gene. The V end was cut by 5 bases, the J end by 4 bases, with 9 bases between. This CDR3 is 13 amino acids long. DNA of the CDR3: TGTGCCAGCAGAAGGACAAATAATGAAAAACTGTTTTTT. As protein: CASRRTNNEKLFF.